This T cell receptor (beta chain) was profiled in a study of blood T cell repertoires in COVID-19. Study background: Some COVID-19 samples were acute and others convalescent; all came from the United States, Italy and Spain. The cDNA or gDNA used as material had been derived from T cells, B-cell-depleted T cells, or PBMCs.

TCRdb keeps only in-frame clones here, not all; method: immunoSEQ multiplex PCR. The profile covers about 400,000 clones, with around 92% appearing a single time and around 1.3% taken by the ten largest. Germline V lookup: CDR1 MNHEY, CDR2 SVGAGI. V lost 3 bases and J 4 bases, leaving 10 bases between the germline ends. The CDR3 contains 14 residues. The chain couples TRBV6-5 to TRBJ2-1; D is ambiguous. This receptor was obtained from a man between 40 and 49 years old with acute or convalescent COVID-19. Sequencing was done on a sample of peripheral blood. The CDR3 is CASSYPGLYNEQFF. CDR3 sequence (DNA): TGTGCCAGCAGTTATCCGGGTTTATACAATGAGCAGTTCTTC.